These 3 T cell receptor beta chains share one sample of origin, sequenced in a study of cytomegalovirus exposure and HLA in healthy donors. Amplification used 60 Vbeta primers and 13 Jbeta primers. TCRdb's copy holds only in-frame clones and misses some; the assay was immunoSEQ multiplex PCR. The sample lists 110,000 to 150,000 clones, 65% to 85% occurring once. The specimen was PBMCs. These receptors originate from a male donor in good health and CMV-seronegative.

This chain joins TRBV5-1 and TRBJ2-1; TRBD2 might be the D (6 bases). CDR3 length: 16 residues. The germline V gene has CDR1 SGHRS and CDR2 YFSETQ. V shed 4 bases and J shed 2 bases, with 16 bases lying between them. The CDR3 protein is CASSPAAGGTYNEQFF. CDR3 nucleotide sequence: TGCGCCAGCAGCCCAGCTGCCGGAGGGACCTACAATGAGCAGTTCTTC.

CDR3 sequence reads: CASSPRRQGGRDEQFF. The CDR3 DNA reads as TGTGCCAGCAGTCCACGTAGACAGGGCGGGAGGGATGAGCAGTTCTTC. The chain is built from TRBV6-4 and TRBJ2-1, with 9 nucleotides matching TRBD2. The germline V gene has CDR1 MRHNA and CDR2 SNTAGT. With V trimmed by 5 bases and J by 8 bases, 13 bases remained unmatched. The CDR3 spans 16 residues.

The rearrangement links TRBV5-1 to TRBJ1-4, with D possibly TRBD1 on 5 matching bases. This CDR3 region has 15 residues. Looked up from germline, CDR1 is SGHRS and CDR2 is YFSETQ. Trimming stripped 0 bases from V and 8 bases from J, with 14 bases between. CDR3 residues: CASSLVGPSGEKLFF. CDR3 DNA: TGCGCCAGCAGCTTGGTAGGCCCGTCAGGGGAAAAACTGTTTTTT.